These 24 T cell receptor beta chains were sequenced from one sample in a study of shared clonotypes between healthy human individuals. Produced via immunoSEQ multiplex PCR; TCRdb's table is partial and in-frame only. Altogether about 1.1 million clones are present, more than 75% being singletons, with the ten largest covering more than 0.55%. Sequencing input: memory CD4+ T cells from PBMCs. Subset indicated: CD45RA-negative fraction. These TCRs come from a man aged 18 to 30 in good health. Some clones in this sample may be carry-over from other donors' samples.

The chain couples TRBV6-5 to TRBJ1-2; possibly TRBD1 for D (5 bases). Deletions cut 0 bases from V and 7 bases from J, with 18 bases between. CDR3 length: 16 residues. Germline lookup yields CDR1 MNHEY and CDR2 SVGAGI. CDR3 nucleotide sequence: TGTGCCAGCAGTTACTCGAGGGGAGGGAGGACGAGTGGCTACACCTTC. Encoded protein: CASSYSRGGRTSGYTF.

The chain links TRBV6-1 to TRBJ1-1, with D tentatively TRBD1 (5 bases). This CDR3 comprises 14 residues. Germline CDR1 MNHNS, CDR2 SASEGT. The V and J ends lost 4 bases and 3 bases respectively, with 12 bases between them. The CDR3 reads CASSVGARDTEAFF. For the CDR3, the DNA is TGTGCCAGCAGTGTCGGGGCCAGGGACACTGAAGCTTTCTTT.

The rearrangement joins TRBV28 to TRBJ1-3; 7 bases are a match to TRBD1. The CDR3 contains 16 residues. CDR1 and CDR2 (germline): MDHEN, SYDVKM. With V trimmed by 4 bases and J by 5 bases, 11 bases remained unmatched. The CDR3 loop is CASSSNPGQMRNTIYF. Here the CDR3 DNA reads TGTGCCAGCAGTTCCAACCCGGGACAGATGAGAAACACCATATATTTT.

This clone was counted ten times or more. The same CDR3 also results from other DNA sequences found in this sample. The chain recombines TRBV7-2 with TRBJ2-2; D is possibly TRBD1 (6 bases). Germline assignment: CDR1 SGHTA and CDR2 FQGNSA. The ends were cut back, 5 bases at V and 3 bases at J, with 10 bases in the middle. The CDR3 has 14 amino acids. Here the CDR3 DNA reads TGTGCCAGCAGCCCAGACAGGTACACCGGGGAGCTGTTTTTT. It translates to CASSPDRYTGELFF.

This clone appeared many times. Other DNA variants within this sample encode the same CDR3. CDR3 sequence: CASSFGTANTEAFF. The CDR3 nucleotides read TGTGCCAGCAGCTTCGGGACAGCGAACACTGAAGCTTTCTTT. This chain joins TRBV7-2 and TRBJ1-1; 7 bases map to TRBD1. The length of the CDR3 is 14 residues. Germline loops: CDR1 SGHTA, CDR2 FQGNSA. After removal of 3 bases from V and 1 base from J, the junction contained 2 bases not matched to a gene.

This clone came up once. The chain combines TRBV2 with TRBJ2-3; 8 bases line up with TRBD2. Germline values: CDR1 SNHLY, CDR2 FYNNEI. After removal of 6 bases from V and 4 bases from J, the junction contained 9 bases not matched to a gene. This CDR3 is built from 15 residues. The CDR3 sequence: CASRWEAGAPDTQYF. The CDR3 region has the DNA TGTGCCAGCAGGTGGGAAGCGGGAGCACCAGATACGCAGTATTTT. The entire variable domain, with the rest obtained from reference TRBV2 and TRBJ2-3, is as follows: EPEVTQTPSHQVTQMGQEVILRCVPISNHLYFYWYRQILGQKVEFLVSFYNNEISEKSEIFDDQFSVERPDGSNFTLKIRSTKLEDSAMYFCASRWEAGAPDTQYFGPGTRLTVL.

The chain links TRBV2 to TRBJ1-5; D possibly corresponds to TRBD1 (6 bases). V lost 3 bases and J 1 base, leaving 10 bases between the germline ends. This CDR3 comprises 15 residues. Germline V gives CDR1 SNHLY, CDR2 FYNNEI. The CDR3 region is CASSEGQSSNQPQHF. The CDR3 DNA follows: TGTGCCAGCAGTGAGGGACAAAGCAGCAATCAGCCCCAGCATTTT.

The J gene is TRBJ2-2, the V gene TRBV6-6, with a weak D call TRBD2 (5 bases). The germline gives CDR1 MNHNY, CDR2 SVGAGI (reference sequence). This CDR3 contains 12 residues. The V gene lost 5 bases and the J gene lost 6 bases, with 7 bases spanning the gap. CDR3 nucleotides: TGTGCCAGCAGTACGAGGGCCGGGGAGCTGTTTTTT. Protein sequence: CASSTRAGELFF.

The DNA of the CDR3 is TGCGCCAGCAGCTTGGAAGACAGGGGTGGTGAGCAGTTCTTC. Its translation is CASSLEDRGGEQFF. The chain employs TRBV5-1 and TRBJ2-1; 8 positions agree with TRBD1. The CDR3 has 14 residues. CDR1 SGHRS and CDR2 YFSETQ come from the germline V gene. V was clipped by 0 bases and J by 9 bases; unmatched bases: 5.

The V call is TRBV6-1, the J call TRBJ1-2; D is possibly TRBD1 (6 bases). CDR1 MNHNS and CDR2 SASEGT come from the germline V gene. V lost 1 base, J lost 7 bases, and 7 bases lay in between. This CDR3 is built from 12 residues. The CDR3 protein is CASSEEGVGYTF. The CDR3 bases are TGTGCCAGCAGTGAAGAGGGGGTTGGCTACACCTTC.

The CDR3 DNA is TGCGCCAGCCCGTTACCTTACGAGCAGTACTTC. Translating gives CASPLPYEQYF. The rearrangement joins TRBV5-1 to TRBJ2-7; D is unresolved. Germline CDR1 is SGHRS and CDR2 is YFSETQ. V was shortened by 7 bases and J by 4 bases, with 9 bases between the two germline ends. The CDR3 sequence is 11 residues long.

Written as DNA, the CDR3 is TGTGCCATCAGTGACCGGCAGTCAAGCTATGGCTACACCTTC. Translation gives CAISDRQSSYGYTF. This chain connects TRBV10-3 to TRBJ1-2; D is uncertain. Germline CDR1 ENHRY, CDR2 SYGVKD. V lost 3 bases and J lost 4, with 12 bases in between. The CDR3 is made up of 14 amino acids.

This chain connects TRBV4-2 to TRBJ1-4, with unresolved D. The ends were cut back, 4 bases at V and 4 bases at J, with 13 bases in the middle. The CDR3 is 15 amino acids. CDR1 and CDR2 (germline): LGHNA, YNFKEQ. The DNA of the CDR3 is TGTGCCAGCAGCCGCCCTGAGGCGGATAATGAAAAACTGTTTTTT. Translation gives CASSRPEADNEKLFF.

The chain joins TRBV5-1 to TRBJ2-5, with 9 bases lining up with TRBD1. The V gene end was trimmed by 4 bases and the J gene end by 2 bases; junction bases not matched to a gene: 9. The CDR3 runs 16 residues. The germline V gene encodes CDR1 SGHRS and CDR2 YFSETQ. The CDR3 nucleotides are TGCGCCAGCAGCCCGATACAGGGGGCATCACAAGAGACCCAGTACTTC. Its translation is CASSPIQGASQETQYF. The full variable domain, in which reference TRBV5-1 and TRBJ2-5 provide the parts outside the CDR3, is KAGVTQTPRYLIKTRGQQVTLSCSPISGHRSVSWYQQTPGQGLQFLFEYFSETQRNKGNFPGRFSGRQFSNSRSEMNVSTLELGDSALYLCASSPIQGASQETQYFGPGTRLLVL.

This clone appeared many times. This chain uses TRBV2 with TRBJ1-5, with no clear D. Trimming removed 7 bases from V and 2 bases from J, with 9 bases in between. Germline V gives CDR1 SNHLY, CDR2 FYNNEI. The CDR3 is made up of 13 amino acids. The DNA for the CDR3 is TGTGCCAGCACGGCAGGCGGCAATCAGCCCCAGCATTTT. This sequence encodes CASTAGGNQPQHF.

There are a few counts of this clone. The chain carries TRBV29-1 and TRBJ1-5; no clear D. The CDR3 consists of 13 residues. Germline V gene data show CDR1 as SQVTM and CDR2 as ANQGSEA. V shed 4 bases and J shed 5 bases, with 12 bases lying between them. The CDR3 region has the DNA TGCAGCGTTGGCAGGACCCGAGATCAGCCCCAGCATTTT. It specifies CSVGRTRDQPQHF.

Of note for this clone: Different DNA sequences within this sample yield the same CDR3. V is TRBV5-1 and J is TRBJ2-5; 12 bases map to TRBD1. The length of the CDR3 is 15 residues. The V segment lost 4 bases and the J segment 5 bases; nucleotides outside the gene matches: 6. From germline, CDR1 is SGHRS and CDR2 YFSETQ. The CDR3 sequence: CASSTGTGGQETQYF. In DNA form, the CDR3 reads TGCGCCAGCAGCACCGGGACAGGGGGCCAGGAGACCCAGTACTTC.

V and J are TRBV6-1 and TRBJ1-2, with unresolved D. The V and J ends lost 2 bases and 4 bases respectively, with 11 bases between them. The germline gives CDR1 MNHNS, CDR2 SASEGT. This CDR3 contains 14 residues. The CDR3 nucleotides are TGTGCCAGCAGTGAACCTCCAGAATCCTATGGCTACACCTTC. Translation: CASSEPPESYGYTF.

The CDR3 here is CASSPILRDSEAFF. The CDR3 bases are TGTGCCAGCAGTCCAATACTTCGTGACAGTGAAGCTTTCTTT. V gene TRBV6-5 combines with J gene TRBJ1-1, with D perhaps matching TRBD1 (5 bases). V lost 5 bases and J 7 bases, leaving 17 bases between the germline ends. The germline V gene encodes CDR1 MNHEY and CDR2 SVGAGI. The CDR3 is made up of 14 amino acids.

This clone has a count of ten or more. V and J are TRBV10-3 and TRBJ1-1, with 7 bases lining up with TRBD1. The germline V gene has CDR1 ENHRY and CDR2 SYGVKD. The CDR3 consists of 16 residues. V was pared by 4 bases and J by 4 bases, with 12 bases of the junction left unmatched. For the CDR3, the DNA is TGTGCCATCAGTGGGATCCGACAGGGCCCTTTCACTGAAGCTTTCTTT. It yields the protein CAISGIRQGPFTEAFF.

The J gene is TRBJ2-5, the V gene TRBV30; no definite D call. Germline values: CDR1 GTSNPN, CDR2 SVGIG (reference sequence). Trimming stripped 2 bases from V and 5 bases from J, with 15 bases between. This CDR3 has 14 residues. The CDR3 nucleotides read TGTGCCTGGAGTAAGCGTGCCATCTACGAGACCCAGTACTTC. This translates into CAWSKRAIYETQYF.

V and J are TRBV28 and TRBJ2-7; D possibly corresponds to TRBD2 (6 bases). Trimming cost V 6 bases and J 2 bases, with 14 bases left between them. The CDR3 is made up of 14 amino acids. Germline V CDR1 and CDR2: MDHEN, SYDVKM. In DNA, the CDR3 is TGTGCCAGCAGGGCCGGGACTGGAACCTACGAGCAGTACTTC. The encoded protein is CASRAGTGTYEQYF.

This clone was found a few times. The chain joins TRBV29-1 to TRBJ2-7; 8 positions agree with TRBD2. The CDR3 loop spans 12 amino acids. CDR1 and CDR2 (germline): SQVTM, ANQGSEA. The V segment lost 6 bases and the J segment 3 bases; nucleotides outside the gene matches: 4. Here the CDR3 reads CSVYAGGYEQYF. The CDR3 bases are TGCAGCGTCTACGCGGGGGGCTACGAGCAGTACTTC.

CDR3 region: CASSNRQAPNTGELFF. The CDR3 DNA reads TGTGCCAGCAGCAACCGACAGGCGCCGAACACCGGGGAGCTGTTTTTT. The V gene is TRBV5-4, the J gene TRBJ2-2, with D perhaps matching TRBD1 (6 bases). The CDR3 totals 16 residues. The germline gives CDR1 SGHNT, CDR2 YYREEE (reference sequence). Trimming pared 4 bases from V and 0 bases from J, leaving 13 bases between. Variable domain in full (rest from reference TRBV5-4 and TRBJ2-2): ETGVTQSPTHLIKTRGQQVTLRCSSQSGHNTVSWYQQALGQGPQFIFQYYREEENGRGNFPPRFSGLQFPNYSSELNVNALELDDSALYLCASSNRQAPNTGELFFGEGSRLTVL.